This T cell receptor beta chain was sequenced during a study of shared clonotypes between healthy human individuals. Notes on the study in general: An expected dependence of interdonor clonotype sharing on sequencing depth was noted.

Ten immunoSEQ deep assay plates were used to sequence the DNA of unsorted PBMCs. Measured with immunoSEQ multiplex PCR; TCRdb has only the in-frame clones, and not every one. The table includes under 600,000 clones, nearly 80% detected once. J lost 4 bases, V lost 0 bases, and 5 bases had no gene match. The CDR3 contains 16 residues. Germline V gene sequence: CDR1 SGHTA, CDR2 FQGTGA. This clone was seen ten or more times. Its antigen is as yet unknown. The chain is built from TRBV7-3 and TRBJ2-7; 11 positions agree with TRBD1. What was sequenced was PBMCs. This clonotype originated in a woman in her forties in good health. Some clones in this sample may be carry-over from other donors' samples. CDR3 region: CASSLTGTGGEYEQYF. The CDR3 coding sequence is TGTGCCAGCAGCTTAACAGGGACAGGGGGAGAATACGAGCAGTACTTC.